This T cell receptor beta chain originates from a study of graft-versus-host responses after intestinal transplantation. Study information: Anti-thymocyte globulin induction preceded about 3 years of tacrolimus and steroid maintenance in all recipients. Study-level findings and limits: There were GvH clones found in recipient marrow, and some of them appeared first in ileum or blood.

As for this clone: Its antigen remains unidentified.

Between the trimmed V and J ends, which lost 5 bases and 5 bases, there was a span of 18 bases. The CDR3 has 15 amino acids. Germline-derived CDR1 and CDR2 are SGHTA and FQGTGA. Only in-frame clones appear in the TCRdb table, and some are missing; sequencing was by immunoSEQ multiplex PCR. In the table there are more than 100,000 clones, 80% to 95% of which are singletons. The chain is built from TRBV7-3 and TRBJ1-1; D remains ambiguous. Specimen: unstimulated CD8+ T cells sorted from spleen or lymph node cells, collected before intestinal transplant. The TCR sequence derives from a human donor who received an intestinal transplant. The CDR3 nucleotides read TGTGCCAGCAGCCCTGCCGGTGGGAGGGAAACTGAAGCTTTCTTT. The encoded protein is CASSPAGGRETEAFF.